This T cell receptor (beta chain) was identified in a study of blood T cell repertoires in COVID-19. Study context: COVID-19 samples collected from the United States, Italy and Spain covered acute and convalescent phases.

Germline-derived CDR1 and CDR2 are SNHLY and FYNNEI. The V gene end was trimmed by 6 bases and the J gene end by 4 bases; junction bases not matched to a gene: 6. The CDR3 consists of 15 residues. Recovery among Cohort 3 donors was established by two negative PCRs, clearance, or symptom resolution. Per the study methods: Reference gene primer amplification in the assay estimated nucleated cell counts. Profiled with immunoSEQ multiplex PCR; TCRdb holds only in-frame clones, not every one. D and trimming come from the DNA, and the V and J calls and clone size come from that table. Among more than 350,000 clones, more than 75% were seen once, and the ten largest hold roughly a tenth.

This TCR was sampled from a woman aged 45 to 65 who had recovered from COVID-19. The rearrangement links TRBV2 to TRBJ2-2, with 9 bases lining up with TRBD2. Sequencing input: PBMCs or T cells enriched from blood (not recorded which). CDR3 region: CASRGGTSFTGELFF. For the CDR3, the DNA is TGTGCCAGCAGGGGGGGGACTAGCTTCACCGGGGAGCTGTTTTTT.